This T cell receptor (beta chain) was documented in a study of T cells after posttransplantation cyclophosphamide. General study results and limits: After PTCy, TRB diversity resembled that of CNI/methotrexate controls.

CDR1 is SGDLS and CDR2 is YYNGEE in the germline V gene. Losses at the gene ends were 6 bases for V and 0 bases for J; bases not matched to a gene: 0. This CDR3 spans 14 amino acids. This clone is a singleton in its sample. No antigen is known for it. Profiled with immunoSEQ multiplex PCR; TCRdb holds only in-frame clones, not every one. There are about 16,000 clones in the sample; roughly 94% occur only once, and around 0.26% lies in the top ten. Cells defined as naive were viable CD3+CD4+ or CD3+CD8+ and CCR7+CD45RA+CD45RO-CD95-CD27+CD28+. Sequenced material: naive CD4+ T cells sorted from blood. The TCR comes from a woman between 45 and 65 years old in good health and a related stem cell transplant donor. The chain recombines TRBV9 with TRBJ2-2; 9 bases map to TRBD2. In DNA, the CDR3 is TGTGCCAGCACTAGCGGGGCGAACACCGGGGAGCTGTTTTTT. It specifies CASTSGANTGELFF.